This entry lists 28 T cell receptor beta chains sequenced from one sample in a study of OX40 agonist ivuxolimab in advanced cancers. TCRdb's table, derived via immunoSEQ multiplex PCR, lists solely in-frame clones and lacks some. The data contain about 98,000 clones, 85% to 95% of them seen just once; the ten biggest clones take up 0.2% to 0.3%. Sequenced here: CD4+ or CD8+ T cells sorted from blood, sampled in a trial of the OX40 agonist ivuxolimab. The receptors were sampled from an adult with an advanced solid tumor such as melanoma, head and neck, liver or kidney cancer.

The rearrangement links TRBV30 to TRBJ2-5; D is unclear. In germline, CDR1 is GTSNPN, CDR2 SVGIG (reference sequence). This CDR3 spans 13 amino acids. V lost 5 bases, J lost 0 bases, and 10 bases lay in between. The CDR3 coding sequence is TGTGCCTGGGGGGAATTAGACCAAGAGACCCAGTACTTC. Translation gives CAWGELDQETQYF.

The rearrangement uses TRBV5-1 and TRBJ2-3; tentatively, D is TRBD2 (5 bases). The germline CDR1 and CDR2 sequences are SGHRS and YFSETQ. V lost 1 base, J lost 1 base, and 10 bases lay in between. The CDR3 totals 15 residues. Here the CDR3 reads CASSLSRGGTDTQYF. As DNA, the CDR3 is TGCGCCAGCAGCTTGTCCCGGGGTGGCACAGATACGCAGTATTTT.

V gene TRBV13 combines with J gene TRBJ1-6, with D possibly TRBD1 on 6 matching bases. The CDR3 has 15 amino acids. Germline CDR1 PRHDT, CDR2 FYEKMQ (reference sequence). The V end lost 5 bases, the J end lost 6 bases, and 14 bases lay between the germline ends. The CDR3 DNA reads TGTGCCAGCAGCCAGCTAGGGGGACGTAATTCACCCCTCCACTTT. This sequence encodes CASSQLGGRNSPLHF.

The rearrangement links TRBV19 to TRBJ2-2; TRBD2 aligns across 14 bases. Germline CDR1 LNHDA, CDR2 SQIVND (reference sequence). V shed 3 bases and J 4 bases; nucleotides not matched to a gene: 10. This CDR3 spans 19 amino acids. The CDR3 DNA reads as TGTGCCAGTAGTATCACAGGACTAGCGGGAGGTCATAGCACCGGGGAGCTGTTTTTT. Translation gives CASSITGLAGGHSTGELFF.

This clone has a single count. This chain joins TRBV9 and TRBJ2-5, with 8 bases lining up with TRBD2. The CDR3 runs to 17 residues. From germline, CDR1 is SGDLS and CDR2 YYNGEE. V dropped 0 bases and J dropped 2; count of bases not matched to a gene: 9. The CDR3 DNA follows: TGTGCCAGCAGCGTAGGCCTTACTAGCGGCCAGCAAGAGACCCAGTACTTC. It encodes CASSVGLTSGQQETQYF.

CDR3 sequence reads: CASKGGTPNEQYF. The CDR3 DNA sequence: TGTGCCAGCAAAGGAGGAACCCCCAACGAGCAGTACTTC. This chain connects TRBV28 to TRBJ2-5; D perhaps matches TRBD2 (5 bases). The J call may be faulty, since TRBJ2-7 better matches the DNA end. Per germline, CDR1 MDHEN and CDR2 SYDVKM. The CDR3 is 13 amino acids.

J is TRBJ1-5 and V is TRBV19; a weak D match, TRBD1 (5 bases). Deletions cut 9 bases from V and 1 base from J, with 13 bases between. Germline lookup yields CDR1 LNHDA and CDR2 SQIVND (reference sequence). The CDR3 length is 14 residues. In DNA, the CDR3 is TGTGCCAGCTCATCGGGGGTCAGCAATCAGCCCCAGCATTTT. Translated, it gives CASSSGVSNQPQHF. The full variable domain, its missing parts supplied by reference TRBV19 and TRBJ1-5, is DGGITQSPKYLFRKEGQNVTLSCEQNLNHDAMYWYRQDPGQGLRLIYYSQIVNDFQKGDIAEGYSVSREKKESFPLTVTSAQKNPTAFYLCASSSGVSNQPQHFGDGTRLSIL.

The CDR3 spells CASRGFHEQFF. CDR3 nucleotide sequence: TGTGCCAGTAGGGGGTTCCATGAGCAGTTCTTC. V usage is TRBV19 and J usage is TRBJ2-1; the D is unclear. V lost 6 bases to trimming and J lost 8 bases, with 8 bases between them. CDR3 size: 11 residues. The germline gives CDR1 LNHDA, CDR2 SQIVND (reference sequence). Variable domain in full (rest from reference TRBV19 and TRBJ2-1): DGGITQSPKYLFRKEGQNVTLSCEQNLNHDAMYWYRQDPGQGLRLIYYSQIVNDFQKGDIAEGYSVSREKKESFPLTVTSAQKNPTAFYLCASRGFHEQFFGPGTRLTVL.

This chain connects TRBV7-9 to TRBJ2-3; D unresolved. Germline CDR1 and CDR2: SEHNR and FQNEAQ (reference sequence). The CDR3 runs to 14 residues. Trimming left V 4 bases short and J 2 bases short, with 10 bases between. CDR3 in amino acids: CASSYPLTTDTQYF. CDR3 coding DNA: TGTGCCAGCAGCTACCCGTTGACCACAGATACGCAGTATTTT.

This chain connects TRBV4-3 to TRBJ1-3, with D unresolved. The CDR3 consists of 16 residues. Germline lookup yields CDR1 LGHNA and CDR2 YSLEER. V lost 0 bases and J lost 0, with 9 bases in between. The CDR3 DNA follows: TGCGCCAGCAGCCAAGACAGGTTTGCCTCTGGAAACACCATATATTTT. Translated: CASSQDRFASGNTIYF.

In nucleotides, the CDR3 is TGTGCCAGCAGTTTCCTACATTCAGGGGGCGAGGTGGCTTTCTTT. Residues: CASSFLHSGGEVAFF. The V gene is TRBV28, the J gene TRBJ1-1; TRBD1 aligns across 8 bases. CDR1 is MDHEN and CDR2 is SYDVKM in the germline V gene. J was trimmed by 11 bases and V by 3 bases; bases with no gene match: 14. This CDR3 is 15 amino acids long.

The CDR3 region has the DNA TGTGCCAGCAGTGGACGGCGTAATGAAAAACTGTTTTTT. Residues: CASSGRRNEKLFF. The chain employs TRBV2 and TRBJ1-4; D ambiguous. The CDR3 consists of 13 residues. The V end was cut by 4 bases, the J end by 4 bases, with 7 bases between. CDR1 SNHLY and CDR2 FYNNEI come from the germline V gene.

This clone turned up a few times. CDR3 in DNA: TGTGCCAGCAGCCAACAGACATCACCCCTGGGGGCTTTCTTT. It yields the protein CASSQQTSPLGAFF. The chain recombines TRBV14 with TRBJ1-1; D remains ambiguous. The CDR3 extends over 14 amino acids. The ends were cut back, 2 bases at V and 11 bases at J, with 18 bases in the middle. Germline loops: CDR1 SGHDN, CDR2 FVKESK.

The genes are TRBV30 and TRBJ2-1; D unresolved. The length of the CDR3 is 11 residues. Per germline, CDR1 GTSNPN and CDR2 SVGIG (reference sequence). V was pared by 4 bases and J by 3 bases, with 4 bases between. CDR3 nucleotides: TGTGCCTGGAAGATCTACAATGAGCAGTTCTTC. Translating gives CAWKIYNEQFF.

CDR3 coding DNA: TGTGCCAGCAGTGAAGAGGGGCTTAATTCACCCCTCCACTTT. Protein: CASSEEGLNSPLHF. The chain combines TRBV6-1 with TRBJ1-6, with D possibly TRBD1 on 5 matching bases. Germline assignment: CDR1 MNHNS and CDR2 SASEGT. Trimming left V 1 base short and J 6 bases short, with 7 bases between. CDR3 size: 14 residues.

The chain recombines TRBV5-1 with TRBJ1-2, with D unresolved. Trimming took 4 bases from V and 0 from J, leaving 13 bases between them. CDR3 length: 15 residues. Germline lookup yields CDR1 SGHRS and CDR2 YFSETQ. The CDR3 nucleotides are TGCGCCAGCAGCGTTGGCGCGGGAGCTAACTATGGCTACACCTTC. It yields the protein CASSVGAGANYGYTF.

The chain employs TRBV5-1 and TRBJ2-1; D remains unclear. CDR1 is SGHRS, CDR2 YFSETQ, per germline. V lost 6 bases, J lost 5 bases, and 12 bases lay in between. This CDR3 contains 13 residues. CDR3 nucleotide sequence: TGCGCCAGCAAACTCGCCCCCAACAATGAGCAGTTCTTC. Its translation: CASKLAPNNEQFF.

The chain has TRBV6-5 and TRBJ2-1; D might be TRBD1 or TRBD2, each matching 6 bases. Trimming cost V 1 base and J 8 bases, with 9 bases left between them. The CDR3 totals 13 residues. Germline loops: CDR1 MNHEY, CDR2 SVGAGI. CDR3 sequence reads: CASSYLEGDEQFF. CDR3 bases: TGTGCCAGCAGTTACTTGGAGGGGGATGAGCAGTTCTTC.

The genes are TRBV28 and TRBJ1-1; D gene ambiguous. CDR3 length equals 15 residues. CDR1 and CDR2 from the germline V gene are MDHEN and SYDVKM. The V gene lost 2 bases and the J gene lost 3 bases, with 13 bases spanning the gap. CDR3 coding DNA: TGTGCCAGCAGTTTAACATCACTACGGTACACTGAAGCTTTCTTT. Translating it yields CASSLTSLRYTEAFF.

The chain joins TRBV7-3 to TRBJ1-1, with D possibly being TRBD1 (5 bases). Trimming removed 8 bases from V and 4 bases from J, with 17 bases in between. Looked up from germline, CDR1 is SGHTA and CDR2 is FQGTGA. CDR3 length equals 14 residues. The CDR3: CASRPGGTGTEAFF. The CDR3 DNA sequence: TGTGCCAGCCGGCCGGGAGGGACCGGCACTGAAGCTTTCTTT. The entire variable domain, with the rest obtained from reference TRBV7-3 and TRBJ1-1, is as follows: GAGVSQTPSNKVTEKGKYVELRCDPISGHTALYWYRQSLGQGPEFLIYFQGTGAADDSGLPNDRFFAVRPEGSVSTLKIQRTERGDSAVYLCASRPGGTGTEAFFGQGTRLTVV.

CDR3 bases: TGCGCCAGCAGCGGCGACAGGGGCGGTCAGCCCCAGCATTTT. Protein: CASSGDRGGQPQHF. The rearrangement links TRBV4-3 to TRBJ1-5, with 8 bases matching TRBD1. Germline trimming cut 5 bases from V and 6 bases from J; bases unmatched to any gene: 6. Germline V gene lookup returns CDR1 LGHNA and CDR2 YSLEER. The CDR3 contains 14 residues.

J is TRBJ2-1 and V is TRBV28, with TRBD2 matching over 10 bases. CDR3 length: 15 amino acids. Per the germline V gene, CDR1 is MDHEN and CDR2 is SYDVKM. V dropped 5 bases and J dropped 7; count of bases not matched to a gene: 8. The CDR3 bases are TGTGCCAGCAGTGGGTCCAGCGGGGGGGTTAATGAGCAGTTCTTC. This gives the protein CASSGSSGGVNEQFF.

The V gene is TRBV28, the J gene TRBJ1-5, with 9 bases fitting TRBD1. CDR1 is MDHEN, CDR2 SYDVKM, per germline. This CDR3 comprises 14 residues. Trimming at V came to 7 bases and at J to 11 bases, leaving 12 bases not matched to a gene. The CDR3 nucleotides are TGTGCCAGCACCCTCCGGGACAGGGTTTGGACCCAGCATTTT. This translates into CASTLRDRVWTQHF.

The CDR3 reads CASSQEIGQPQHF. The CDR3 DNA reads as TGCGCCAGCAGCCAAGAAATAGGTCAGCCCCAGCATTTT. The V gene is TRBV4-3, the J gene TRBJ1-5, with D uncertain. Germline V lookup: CDR1 LGHNA, CDR2 YSLEER. The CDR3 runs 13 residues. The V end lost 0 bases, the J end lost 6 bases, and 6 bases lay between the germline ends.

The rearrangement joins TRBV25-1 to TRBJ1-4, with 9 bases fitting TRBD1. The V and J ends lost 1 base and 10 bases, in that order; junction bases with no gene match: 7. This CDR3 has 15 amino acids. CDR1 is MGHDK and CDR2 is SYGVNS in the germline V gene. The CDR3 region has the DNA TGTGCCAGCAGTGAATTTGGGACAGGGTGGGGAAAACTGTTTTTT. Translated: CASSEFGTGWGKLFF. Full variable domain (remainder filled in from reference TRBV25-1 and TRBJ1-4): EADIYQTPRYLVIGTGKKITLECSQTMGHDKMYWYQQDPGMELHLIHYSYGVNSTEKGDLSSESTVSRIRTEHFPLTLESARPSHTSQYLCASSEFGTGWGKLFFGSGTQLSVL.

V and J are TRBV28 and TRBJ2-1; either TRBD1 or TRBD2 may supply D (6 bases each). This CDR3 is built from 17 residues. Germline V CDR1 and CDR2: MDHEN, SYDVKM. Trimming removed 6 bases at V and 1 base at J, with 19 bases between. CDR3 nucleotides: TGTGCCAGCAGGATAATACAGGGACTGGGTTCCTACAATGAGCAGTTCTTC. This codes for CASRIIQGLGSYNEQFF.

The chain employs TRBV4-1 and TRBJ2-1, with D tentatively TRBD1 (5 bases). The CDR3 consists of 18 residues. Looked up from germline, CDR1 is MGHRA and CDR2 is YSYEKL. V gave up 0 bases and J gave up 2 bases, with 17 bases separating them. The DNA of the CDR3 is TGCGCCAGCAGCCAAGATTATCGCGGCAGGGCCACCTACAATGAGCAGTTCTTC. Translation gives CASSQDYRGRATYNEQFF.

This clone was detected only once. The gene calls are TRBV5-6 and TRBJ2-5; D possibly corresponds to TRBD1 (5 bases). The CDR3 spans 13 residues. Germline V gives CDR1 SGHDT, CDR2 YYEEEE. V was clipped by 4 bases and J by 4 bases, with 11 bases between them. In DNA, the CDR3 is TGTGCCAGCAGCCTGGGGCGTACAGAGACCCAGTACTTC. Encoded protein: CASSLGRTETQYF.